The 32 T cell receptor beta chains below were found in one sample sequenced in a study of blood T cell repertoires in COVID-19. Measured with immunoSEQ multiplex PCR; TCRdb has only the in-frame clones, and not every one. The table has about 180,000 clones, approximately 83% seen once. Sequencing was done on a sample of peripheral blood. These receptors were obtained from a man aged 45-65 years with active or convalescent COVID-19.

This chain connects TRBV30 to TRBJ1-2, with no clear D. Trimming left V 0 bases short and J 6 bases short, with 8 bases between. The V gene's germline CDR1 is GTSNPN and CDR2 SVGIG (reference sequence). The CDR3 sequence is 12 residues long. The CDR3, as DNA: TGTGCCTGGAGTGTAGCCCAAAATGGCTACACCTTC. This codes for CAWSVAQNGYTF.

This clone was counted between two and nine times. This chain joins TRBV15 and TRBJ1-2; 11 nucleotides align to TRBD1. Germline loops: CDR1 LNHNV, CDR2 YYDKDF (reference sequence). The V segment lost 3 bases and the J segment 2 bases; nucleotides outside the gene matches: 2. This CDR3 is built from 15 residues. CDR3 in amino acids: CATSRGDRGNYGYTF. CDR3 coding DNA: TGTGCCACCAGCAGGGGGGACAGGGGGAACTATGGCTACACCTTC.

CDR3 nucleotides: TGTGCCACCAGCCAGGTCAATGAGCAGTTCTTC. This encodes CATSQVNEQFF. The rearrangement uses TRBV24-1 and TRBJ2-1, with no clear D. The ends were cut back, 7 bases at V and 6 bases at J, with 6 bases in the middle. CDR1 is KGHDR, CDR2 SFDVKD, per germline. The CDR3 covers 11 residues.

This chain uses TRBV27 with TRBJ1-5; a possible D gene is TRBD1 (6 bases). Trimming shortened V by 6 bases and J by 0 bases, and 9 bases separated the two germline ends. There are 14 residues in the CDR3. Germline V gene sequence: CDR1 MNHEY, CDR2 SMNVEV (reference sequence). CDR3 sequence: CASSPRGSNQPQHF. The CDR3 nucleotides are TGTGCCAGCAGCCCCAGGGGTAGCAATCAGCCCCAGCATTTT.

The J gene is TRBJ1-6, the V gene TRBV27, with a tentative D call TRBD1 (6 bases). This CDR3 is 21 amino acids long. Per germline, CDR1 MNHEY and CDR2 SMNVEV (reference sequence). V gave up 5 bases and J gave up 0 bases, with 26 bases separating them. This CDR3 is CASSRQAGVGAISSYNSPLHF. CDR3 DNA sequence: TGTGCCAGCAGTCGTCAGGCCGGAGTGGGGGCGATTAGCTCCTATAATTCACCCCTCCACTTT.

The rearrangement joins TRBV19 to TRBJ2-7; TRBD1 matches 8 bases. V shed 3 bases, J shed 3 bases, and the junction held 13 bases outside the gene matches. Per the germline V gene, CDR1 is LNHDA and CDR2 is SQIVND (reference sequence). This CDR3 has 17 residues. The CDR3 reads CASSIVSAGGFGYEQYF. As DNA, the CDR3 is TGTGCCAGTAGTATCGTTTCGGCAGGGGGCTTTGGCTACGAGCAGTACTTC.

V gene TRBV10-3 combines with J gene TRBJ2-3, with D possibly TRBD1 on 5 matching bases. The CDR3 covers 14 residues. Per germline, CDR1 ENHRY and CDR2 SYGVKD. The V end lost 2 bases, the J end lost 4 bases, and 10 bases lay between the germline ends. CDR3 nucleotides: TGTGCCATCAGTGAGGGGCAGGGTCCAGATACGCAGTATTTT. It specifies CAISEGQGPDTQYF.

This sequence joins TRBV7-9 and TRBJ1-2; perhaps TRBD1 as D (5 bases). The CDR3 totals 15 residues. V lost 2 bases to trimming and J lost 2 bases, with 12 bases between them. Per germline, CDR1 SEHNR and CDR2 FQNEAQ (reference sequence). CDR3 nucleotides: TGTGCCAGCAGCTTACAGGGAAGTGGGAACTATGGCTACACCTTC. Translated: CASSLQGSGNYGYTF.

J is TRBJ2-1 and V is TRBV24-1, with TRBD2 identical over 10 bases. V shed 5 bases, J shed 0 bases, and the junction held 9 bases outside the gene matches. Germline lookup yields CDR1 KGHDR and CDR2 SFDVKD. The CDR3 runs 18 residues. Here the CDR3 DNA reads TGTGCCACCAGTGCGGCTAGCGGGAGTGGATTCTCCTACAATGAGCAGTTCTTC. Its protein is CATSAASGSGFSYNEQFF.

There are a few counts of this clone. DNA of the CDR3: TGTGCCAGCAGGGGGACAGGGGAAGCTTTCTTT. Residues: CASRGTGEAFF. The chain has TRBV27 and TRBJ1-1; 9 bases agree with TRBD1. Germline CDR1 and CDR2: MNHEY and SMNVEV (reference sequence). The CDR3 contains 11 residues. After removal of 6 bases from V and 8 bases from J, the junction contained 1 base not matched to a gene.

The J gene is TRBJ1-1, the V gene TRBV10-3, with D perhaps TRBD1 (5 bases). V lost 0 bases, J lost 6 bases, and 14 bases lay in between. Germline-derived CDR1 and CDR2 are ENHRY and SYGVKD. The CDR3 has 15 residues. The CDR3: CAISESQAPVAEAFF. DNA of the CDR3: TGTGCCATCAGTGAGTCACAGGCCCCGGTCGCTGAAGCTTTCTTT.

The CDR3 DNA follows: TGTGCCAGCAGTGTCCGGGACAGGGGCACTGAAGCTTTCTTT. This sequence encodes CASSVRDRGTEAFF. This chain joins TRBV6-2 or TRBV6-3 and TRBJ1-1, with 10 bases identical to TRBD1. The germline CDR1 and CDR2 sequences are MNHEY and SVGEGT. This CDR3 is built from 14 residues. The V and J ends lost 5 bases and 4 bases, in that order; junction bases with no gene match: 4.

This chain uses TRBV4-2 with TRBJ2-2; 8 nucleotides line up with TRBD1. The junction had 4 bases not matched to a gene; V was cut back by 4 bases and J by 3 bases. From germline, CDR1 is LGHNA and CDR2 YNFKEQ. The CDR3 totals 15 residues. The CDR3 loop is CASSPRGLDTGELFF. The CDR3 DNA reads as TGTGCCAGCAGCCCCAGGGGGCTGGACACCGGGGAGCTGTTTTTT.

V gene TRBV15 combines with J gene TRBJ1-5; 9 bases fit TRBD1. CDR1 is LNHNV, CDR2 YYDKDF, per germline (reference sequence). The CDR3 spans 14 residues. Trimming at V came to 3 bases and at J to 5 bases, leaving 2 bases not matched to a gene. The DNA of the CDR3 is TGTGCCACCAGCAGGGACAGGGGTGATCAGCCCCAGCATTTT. Its protein is CATSRDRGDQPQHF.

The chain recombines TRBV19 with TRBJ1-4, with D hard to call. V shed 4 bases and J shed 2 bases, with 23 bases lying between them. CDR3 length equals 19 residues. Germline values: CDR1 LNHDA, CDR2 SQIVND (reference sequence). This chain's CDR3 is CASSKVPAPILRTNEKLFF. The DNA for the CDR3 is TGTGCCAGTAGTAAAGTGCCAGCCCCCATATTGCGGACTAATGAAAAACTGTTTTTT.

V gene TRBV11-2 combines with J gene TRBJ1-1; 12 nucleotides match TRBD1. CDR3 length: 18 amino acids. V lost 0 bases and J lost 1; bases outside the gene matches: 6. Germline loops: CDR1 SGHAT, CDR2 FQNNGV. Written as DNA, the CDR3 is TGTGCCAGCAGCTTAGATAGGGACAGGGGGCGCGGGAACACTGAAGCTTTCTTT. It yields the protein CASSLDRDRGRGNTEAFF.

The chain combines TRBV19 with TRBJ1-5, with 10 bases lining up with TRBD1. Germline V gene sequence: CDR1 LNHDA, CDR2 SQIVND (reference sequence). After removal of 6 bases from V and 5 bases from J, the junction contained 10 bases not matched to a gene. This CDR3 spans 16 amino acids. The DNA for the CDR3 is TGTGCCAGTAGCTCACTACCGGGACAGGGGTATCAGCCCCAGCATTTT. Translation gives CASSSLPGQGYQPQHF.

The rearrangement joins TRBV18 to TRBJ2-3; TRBD2 agrees at 8 bases. Germline-derived CDR1 and CDR2 are KGHSH and LQKENI. The length of the CDR3 is 14 residues. Trimming at V came to 2 bases and at J to 6 bases, leaving 4 bases not matched to a gene. This CDR3 is CASSPSGSADTQYF. CDR3 DNA: TGTGCCAGCTCACCAAGCGGGAGTGCGGATACGCAGTATTTT.

The chain joins TRBV6-5 to TRBJ1-2, with TRBD1 as a possible D gene (5 bases). The CDR3 consists of 15 residues. Trimming removed 7 bases from V and 8 bases from J, with 23 bases in between. Germline assignment: CDR1 MNHEY and CDR2 SVGAGI. CDR3 amino acids: CASTRAGRITQGYTF. The DNA of the CDR3 is TGTGCCAGCACCAGGGCCGGTCGAATTACACAGGGCTACACCTTC.

The J gene is TRBJ1-1, the V gene TRBV28; D gene ambiguous. Trimming stripped 7 bases from V and 0 bases from J, with 15 bases between. CDR1 MDHEN and CDR2 SYDVKM come from the germline V gene. The CDR3 sequence is 15 residues long. The CDR3 DNA follows: TGTGCCAGCATCGGGTCGGAGTTTATGAACACTGAAGCTTTCTTT. As protein: CASIGSEFMNTEAFF.

The CDR3 DNA reads TGTGCCAGCAGCTTAGAGGGTCCGGGGGGGAATTATCAGCCCCAGCATTTT. It yields the protein CASSLEGPGGNYQPQHF. The V call is TRBV7-9, the J call TRBJ1-5; D might be TRBD1 (5 bases). Per the germline V gene, CDR1 is SEHNR and CDR2 is FQNEAQ (reference sequence). This CDR3 spans 17 amino acids. V dropped 1 base and J dropped 5 bases, with 18 bases sitting between them. The full variable domain, its missing parts supplied by reference TRBV7-9 and TRBJ1-5, is DTGVSQNPRHKITKRGQNVTFRCDPISEHNRLYWYRQTLGQGPEFLTYFQNEAQLEKSRLLSDRFSAERPKGSFSTLEIQRTEQGDSAMYLCASSLEGPGGNYQPQHFGDGTRLSIL.

The gene calls are TRBV18 and TRBJ1-6, with 8 bases fitting TRBD1. In germline, CDR1 is KGHSH, CDR2 LQKENI. The V and J ends lost 4 bases and 4 bases, in that order; junction bases with no gene match: 3. CDR3 length: 15 residues. CDR3 coding DNA: TGTGCCAGCTCACGAGACAGGGGTTATAATTCACCCCTCCACTTT. Translation: CASSRDRGYNSPLHF.

The V call is TRBV18, the J call TRBJ2-2, with 11 bases that match TRBD1. The V and J ends lost 8 bases and 5 bases, in that order; junction bases with no gene match: 10. The CDR3 has 16 amino acids. Germline V gene sequence: CDR1 KGHSH, CDR2 LQKENI. The CDR3 region has the DNA TGTGCCAGCGCCCGACCGGGACAGGGGGGAACCGGGGAGCTGTTTTTT. The encoded protein is CASARPGQGGTGELFF. The full variable domain, in which reference TRBV18 and TRBJ2-2 provide the parts outside the CDR3, is NAGVMQNPRHLVRRRGQEARLRCSPMKGHSHVYWYRQLPEEGLKFMVYLQKENIIDESGMPKERFSAEFPKEGPSILRIQQVVRGDSAAYFCASARPGQGGTGELFFGEGSRLTVL.

The rearrangement uses TRBV7-9 and TRBJ2-7; TRBD2 agrees at 13 bases. Trimming cost V 5 bases and J 6 bases; bases outside gene matches: 4. The CDR3 has 14 residues. Per germline, CDR1 SEHNR and CDR2 FQNEAQ (reference sequence). CDR3 sequence: CASSAGLAGSEQYF. The CDR3 nucleotides read TGTGCCAGCAGCGCGGGACTAGCGGGATCCGAGCAGTACTTC.

The CDR3 here is CSVEEGGGYSYEQYF. DNA for the CDR3: TGCAGCGTTGAAGAGGGGGGGGGCTACTCCTACGAGCAGTACTTC. The J gene is TRBJ2-7, the V gene TRBV29-1; perhaps TRBD2 as D (7 bases). Trimming removed 0 bases from V and 0 bases from J, with 12 bases in between. The CDR3 has 15 amino acids. Germline V gene sequence: CDR1 SQVTM, CDR2 ANQGSEA.

This rearrangement joins TRBV14 to TRBJ2-3; no definite D call. The CDR3 is 12 amino acids. Per germline, CDR1 SGHDN and CDR2 FVKESK. V dropped 4 bases and J dropped 4 bases, with 6 bases sitting between them. DNA of the CDR3: TGTGCCAGCAGCCGGCATCCAGATACGCAGTATTTT. This codes for CASSRHPDTQYF.

The chain joins TRBV19 to TRBJ1-2; TRBD1 might be the D (6 bases). Germline V gene sequence: CDR1 LNHDA, CDR2 SQIVND (reference sequence). V lost 9 bases and J 2 bases, leaving 16 bases between the germline ends. This CDR3 spans 14 amino acids. The CDR3 spells CASLSLTGNYGYTF. Written as DNA, the CDR3 is TGTGCCAGCCTCTCCCTCACAGGGAACTATGGCTACACCTTC.

CDR3 sequence: CASSLRSGPIGYTF. CDR3 nucleotides: TGTGCCAGCAGCCTAAGGTCGGGTCCTATTGGCTACACCTTC. This chain joins TRBV7-9 and TRBJ1-2; D unresolved. V was trimmed by 5 bases and J by 7 bases, leaving 17 bases between them. This CDR3 has 14 amino acids. Germline CDR1 and CDR2: SEHNR and FQNEAQ (reference sequence).

This clone was detected once. The chain recombines TRBV7-7 with TRBJ1-4; D ambiguous. The CDR3 extends over 14 amino acids. Trimming removed 0 bases at V and 8 bases at J, with 10 bases between. Germline V gives CDR1 SSHAT, CDR2 FNYEAQ (reference sequence). In nucleotides, the CDR3 is TGTGCCAGCAGCTTAGCGGAACGAGGGGAAAAACTGTTTTTT. Amino acids: CASSLAERGEKLFF.

V gene TRBV12-3 or TRBV12-4 combines with J gene TRBJ1-1; 7 bases map to TRBD1. V was pared by 5 bases and J by 12 bases, with 12 bases of the junction left unmatched. The CDR3 totals 13 residues. The DNA of the CDR3 is TGTGCCAGCAGTCAGGACAGGTTTATGAGATCTTTCTTT. Translation gives CASSQDRFMRSFF.

The chain joins TRBV30 to TRBJ2-5, with D perhaps matching TRBD2 (6 bases). This CDR3 spans 13 amino acids. Germline V gene lookup returns CDR1 GTSNPN and CDR2 SVGIG (reference sequence). The V end was cut by 0 bases, the J end by 4 bases, with 9 bases between. The CDR3 region is CAWSVLARETQYF. CDR3 in DNA: TGTGCCTGGAGTGTACTAGCTCGAGAGACCCAGTACTTC.

V is TRBV6-1 and J is TRBJ1-1; D is perhaps TRBD1 (6 bases). CDR3 length: 16 residues. Per germline, CDR1 MNHNS and CDR2 SASEGT. Trimming cost V 0 bases and J 4 bases, with 15 bases left between them. The CDR3 protein is CASSEARDIIATEAFF. DNA of the CDR3: TGTGCCAGCAGTGAAGCCCGGGACATCATCGCCACTGAAGCTTTCTTT.